One and the same sample provided the 5 T cell receptor beta chains below, sequenced in a study of early T cells in non-severe SARS-CoV-2 infection (dated by TCRdb to 2020 to 2023). Receptor amplification or capture employed 5' RACE. TCRdb shows the sequencer as NextSeq 500. The public reads were reanalyzed by TCRdb: fastp trimming at Q25, MiXCR alignment, in-frame beta chains only. Each record represents a unique CDR3 protein, reported with the most common genes and DNA among its rows. The sample yields more than 55,000 distinct CDR3 sequences; around 13% were counted once. The ten most abundant clones make up about a tenth of the sample. The source was whole blood, collected at baseline. The receptors originated from an adult who was a healthcare worker with PCR-confirmed SARS-CoV-2 infection or an uninfected control (not recorded which).

This chain joins TRBV4-2 and TRBJ1-1; 8 bases are shared with TRBD1. V trimming: 3 bases; J trimming: 7 bases; junction bases outside the gene matches: 10. Germline V gene lookup returns CDR1 LGHNA and CDR2 YNFKEQ. The CDR3 covers 15 residues. In nucleotides, the CDR3 is TGTGCCAGCAGCCACCCCGGGACAGGAGGGGGTGAAGCTTTCTTT. Translating gives CASSHPGTGGGEAFF.

The sample holds many counts of this clonotype. The chain links TRBV24-1 to TRBJ1-2; D gene ambiguous. The CDR3 totals 12 residues. V was trimmed by 5 bases and J by 5 bases, leaving 8 bases between them. Germline V gene sequence: CDR1 KGHDR, CDR2 SFDVKD. CDR3 DNA: TGTGCCACCAGTGTCGACGATTATGGCTACACCTTC. Translated: CATSVDDYGYTF.

The V gene is TRBV11-2, the J gene TRBJ2-3; D tentatively reads TRBD1 or TRBD2 (5 bases each). V was trimmed by 3 bases and J by 4 bases, leaving 8 bases between them. The CDR3 contains 13 residues. Germline assignment: CDR1 SGHAT and CDR2 FQNNGV. As DNA, the CDR3 is TGTGCCAGCAGCTTCCGGGGCGCAGATACGCAGTATTTT. It codes for CASSFRGADTQYF.

The CDR3 is CASSPGHRQETQYF. CDR3 nucleotides: TGTGCCAGCAGCCCGGGACACAGACAAGAGACCCAGTACTTC. The chain combines TRBV7-2 with TRBJ2-5; D is possibly TRBD1 (6 bases). The CDR3 totals 14 residues. The germline V and J ends were trimmed by 5 bases and 2 bases, with 12 bases remaining between them. Looked up from germline, CDR1 is SGHTA and CDR2 is FQGNSA.

This clonotype was observed a handful of times. The V call is TRBV5-1, the J call TRBJ2-7, with 12 nucleotides matching TRBD2. The germline gives CDR1 SGHRS, CDR2 YFSETQ. The CDR3 totals 19 residues. The J segment lost 6 bases and the V segment lost 6 bases, leaving 22 bases of the junction unmatched. This CDR3 reads CASTSKPSGLAGLGPEQYF. In nucleotides, the CDR3 is TGCGCCAGCACCTCAAAACCGTCGGGACTAGCGGGTTTAGGACCCGAGCAGTACTTC.